This T cell receptor beta chain was sequenced during a study of T cell repertoires in cytomegalovirus infection. TCRdb re-called the reads with MiXCR, one entry per CDR3 protein. This sample has hundreds of thousands of distinct CDR3 sequences, with 33% found just once. There are 14 residues in the CDR3. Looked up from germline, CDR1 is MGHRA and CDR2 is YSYEKL. Trimming stripped 4 bases from V and 6 bases from J, with 16 bases between. This clonotype was counted a single time. As yet, its antigen is unknown. V usage is TRBV4-1 and J usage is TRBJ2-7; a weak D match, TRBD2 (6 bases). Sequenced here: cultured PBMCs, sampled from culture after CMV antigen stimulation. This TCR was sampled from a human donor in good health (CMV status not recorded). Some clones in this sample may be carry-over from other donors' samples. Here the CDR3 DNA reads TGCGCCAGCAGCCCCCTTCGGGAGCCGGGCGAGCAGTACTTC. This sequence encodes CASSPLREPGEQYF.